This section outlines one T cell receptor beta chain sequence together with its context. This entry is derived from a study of CD8 T cells in Susac syndrome. Reverse transcription of 0.5 to 1 ug RNA was performed with random hexamers. TCRdb analysed the immunoSEQ multiplex PCR reads with MiXCR anew, one entry per CDR3 protein. The repertoire holds around 300,000 distinct CDR3 sequences, 70% to 90% seen once, with roughly 0.21% in the top ten. This TCR derives from a human donor with multiple sclerosis. The sequenced sample consisted of CD8+ T cells from PBMCs.

The CDR3 loop reads CASSPTPAGGQPQHF. The CDR3, as DNA: TGTGCCAGTAGTCCGACCCCCGCGGGTGGGCAGCCCCAGCATTTT. The rearrangement links TRBV19 to TRBJ1-5; D unclear. V was cut by 5 bases and J by 7 bases, with 18 bases left in between. CDR1 is LNHDA and CDR2 is SQIVND in the germline V gene (reference sequence). The CDR3 is made up of 15 amino acids.